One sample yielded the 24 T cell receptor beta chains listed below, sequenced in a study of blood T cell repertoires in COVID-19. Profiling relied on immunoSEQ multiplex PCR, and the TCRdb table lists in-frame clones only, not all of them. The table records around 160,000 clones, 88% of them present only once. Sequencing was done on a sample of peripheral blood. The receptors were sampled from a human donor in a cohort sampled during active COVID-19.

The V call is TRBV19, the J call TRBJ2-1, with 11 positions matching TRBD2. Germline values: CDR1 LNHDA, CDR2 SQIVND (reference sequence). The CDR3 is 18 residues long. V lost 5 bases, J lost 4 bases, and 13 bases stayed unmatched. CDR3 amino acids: CASSSRLAGSKRYNEQFF. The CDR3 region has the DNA TGTGCCAGTAGTTCACGACTAGCGGGGTCGAAACGATACAATGAGCAGTTCTTC.

The chain's CDR3 is CASSPTRRGGFDEQYF. For the CDR3, the DNA is TGTGCCAGCAGCCCCACGAGGCGGGGGGGATTTGACGAGCAGTACTTC. This chain links TRBV9 with TRBJ2-7, with TRBD2 identical over 9 bases. J gave up 5 bases and V 4 bases, and 13 bases lay outside the gene matches. The germline CDR1 and CDR2 sequences are SGDLS and YYNGEE. This CDR3 spans 16 amino acids.

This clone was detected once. DNA of the CDR3: TGTGCCAGCAATTTTTGGACTAGCGGACAAGGCACCCAGTACTTC. It yields the protein CASNFWTSGQGTQYF. The chain links TRBV6-5 to TRBJ2-5; 10 bases agree with TRBD2. From germline, CDR1 is MNHEY and CDR2 SVGAGI. This CDR3 is built from 15 residues. V was pared by 7 bases and J by 8 bases, with 13 bases of the junction left unmatched.

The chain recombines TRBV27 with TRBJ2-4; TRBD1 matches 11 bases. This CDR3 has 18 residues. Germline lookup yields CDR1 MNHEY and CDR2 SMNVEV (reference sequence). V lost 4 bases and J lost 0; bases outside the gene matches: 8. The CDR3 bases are TGTGCCAGCAGTTCGGACAGGGGGCCCTCCATAGCCAAAAACATTCAGTACTTC. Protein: CASSSDRGPSIAKNIQYF.

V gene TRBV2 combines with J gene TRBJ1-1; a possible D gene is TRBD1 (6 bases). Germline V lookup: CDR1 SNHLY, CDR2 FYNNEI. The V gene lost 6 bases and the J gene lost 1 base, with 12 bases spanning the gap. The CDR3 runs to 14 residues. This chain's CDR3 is CASRTGTQNTEAFF. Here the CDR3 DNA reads TGTGCCAGCAGGACCGGGACACAGAACACTGAAGCTTTCTTT. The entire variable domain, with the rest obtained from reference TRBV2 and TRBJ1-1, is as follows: EPEVTQTPSHQVTQMGQEVILRCVPISNHLYFYWYRQILGQKVEFLVSFYNNEISEKSEIFDDQFSVERPDGSNFTLKIRSTKLEDSAMYFCASRTGTQNTEAFFGQGTRLTVV.

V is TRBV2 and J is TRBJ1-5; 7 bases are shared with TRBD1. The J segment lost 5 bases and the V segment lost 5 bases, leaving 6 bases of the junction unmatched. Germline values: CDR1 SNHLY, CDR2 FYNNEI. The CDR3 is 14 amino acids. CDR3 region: CASSKDRFYQPQHF. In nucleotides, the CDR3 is TGTGCCAGCAGTAAGGACAGGTTTTATCAGCCCCAGCATTTT.

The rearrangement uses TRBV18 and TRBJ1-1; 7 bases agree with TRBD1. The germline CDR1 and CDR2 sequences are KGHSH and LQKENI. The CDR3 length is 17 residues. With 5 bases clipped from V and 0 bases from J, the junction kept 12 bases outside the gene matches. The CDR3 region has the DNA TGTGCCAGCTCATTGACACCCACGGGACAGCTGAACACTGAAGCTTTCTTT. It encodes CASSLTPTGQLNTEAFF. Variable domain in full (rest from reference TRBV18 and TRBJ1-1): NAGVMQNPRHLVRRRGQEARLRCSPMKGHSHVYWYRQLPEEGLKFMVYLQKENIIDESGMPKERFSAEFPKEGPSILRIQQVVRGDSAAYFCASSLTPTGQLNTEAFFGQGTRLTVV.

The CDR3 sequence is CASVDRGNTGELFF. CDR3 sequence (DNA): TGTGCCAGTGTCGACAGGGGGAATACCGGGGAGCTGTTTTTT. This chain joins TRBV19 and TRBJ2-2; the match to TRBD1 covers 9 bases. This CDR3 has 14 residues. The germline V gene has CDR1 LNHDA and CDR2 SQIVND (reference sequence). V shed 8 bases and J 5 bases; nucleotides not matched to a gene: 6.

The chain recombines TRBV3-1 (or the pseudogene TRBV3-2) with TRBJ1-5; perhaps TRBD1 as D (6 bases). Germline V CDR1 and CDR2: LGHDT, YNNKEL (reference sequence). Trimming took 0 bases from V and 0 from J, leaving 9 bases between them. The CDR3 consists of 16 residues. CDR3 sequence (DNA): TGTGCCAGCAGCCAAGATCACAGGGTTAGCAATCAGCCCCAGCATTTT. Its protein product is CASSQDHRVSNQPQHF.

CDR3 region: CSVLPGDRPNQPQHF. CDR3 nucleotides: TGCAGCGTTCTTCCGGGGGACAGACCTAATCAGCCCCAGCATTTT. The rearrangement uses TRBV29-1 and TRBJ1-5; 7 bases match TRBD1. J gave up 4 bases and V 5 bases, and 11 bases lay outside the gene matches. Looked up from germline, CDR1 is SQVTM and CDR2 is ANQGSEA. The CDR3 contains 15 residues.

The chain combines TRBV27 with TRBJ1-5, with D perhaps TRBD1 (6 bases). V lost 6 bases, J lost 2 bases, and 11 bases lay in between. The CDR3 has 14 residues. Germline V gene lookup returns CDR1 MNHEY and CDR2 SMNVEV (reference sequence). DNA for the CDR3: TGTGCCAGCAGCCGGGACAATGGCAATCAGCCCCAGCATTTT. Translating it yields CASSRDNGNQPQHF.

CDR3 loop: CASSVAQRGSYNEQFF. Written as DNA, the CDR3 is TGTGCCAGCAGCGTAGCTCAGCGGGGCTCCTACAATGAGCAGTTCTTC. This rearrangement joins TRBV9 to TRBJ2-1, with 7 bases that match TRBD2. The CDR3 length is 16 residues. The V gene end was trimmed by 0 bases and the J gene end by 0 bases; junction bases not matched to a gene: 3. CDR1 and CDR2 from the germline V gene are SGDLS and YYNGEE. Full variable domain (rest looked up from reference TRBV9 and TRBJ2-1): DSGVTQTPKHLITATGQRVTLRCSPRSGDLSVYWYQQSLDQGLQFLIQYYNGEERAKGNILERFSAQQFPDLHSELNLSSLELGDSALYFCASSVAQRGSYNEQFFGPGTRLTVL.

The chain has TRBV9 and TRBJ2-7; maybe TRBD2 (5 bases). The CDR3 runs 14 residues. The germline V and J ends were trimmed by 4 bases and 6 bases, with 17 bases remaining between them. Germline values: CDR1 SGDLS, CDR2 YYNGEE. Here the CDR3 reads CASSPGLADIEQYF. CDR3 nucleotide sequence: TGTGCCAGCAGCCCCGGACTGGCCGACATCGAGCAGTACTTC.

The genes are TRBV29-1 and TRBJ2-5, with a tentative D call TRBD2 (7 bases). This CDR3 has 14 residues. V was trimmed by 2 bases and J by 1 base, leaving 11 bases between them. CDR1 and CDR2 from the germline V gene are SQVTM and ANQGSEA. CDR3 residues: CSVERGGPQETQYF. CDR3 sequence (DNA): TGCAGCGTTGAAAGGGGGGGCCCCCAAGAGACCCAGTACTTC.

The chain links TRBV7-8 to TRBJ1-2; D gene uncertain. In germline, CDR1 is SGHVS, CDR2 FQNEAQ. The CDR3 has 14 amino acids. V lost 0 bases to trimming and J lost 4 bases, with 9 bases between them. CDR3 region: CASSLAQVAYGYTF. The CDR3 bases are TGTGCCAGCAGCTTAGCGCAGGTGGCCTATGGCTACACCTTC. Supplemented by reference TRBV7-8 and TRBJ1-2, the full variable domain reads GAGVSQSPRYKVAKRGQDVALRCDPISGHVSLFWYQQALGQGPEFLTYFQNEAQLDKSGLPSDRFFAERPEGSVSTLKIQRTQQEDSAVYLCASSLAQVAYGYTFGSGTRLTVV.

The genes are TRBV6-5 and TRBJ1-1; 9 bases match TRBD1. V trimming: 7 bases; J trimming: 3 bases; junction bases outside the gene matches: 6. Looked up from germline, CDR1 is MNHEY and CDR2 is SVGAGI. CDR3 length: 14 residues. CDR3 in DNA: TGTGCCAGCACTACAGGGGGCGCGGACACTGAAGCTTTCTTT. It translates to CASTTGGADTEAFF.

The CDR3 reads CSARRVYEQYF. The CDR3 region has the DNA TGCAGTGCTAGACGAGTCTACGAGCAGTACTTC. J is TRBJ2-7 and V is TRBV20-1; unclear D gene. V was cut by 2 bases and J by 3 bases, with 5 bases left in between. In germline, CDR1 is DFQATT, CDR2 SNEGSKA (reference sequence). The length of the CDR3 is 11 residues.

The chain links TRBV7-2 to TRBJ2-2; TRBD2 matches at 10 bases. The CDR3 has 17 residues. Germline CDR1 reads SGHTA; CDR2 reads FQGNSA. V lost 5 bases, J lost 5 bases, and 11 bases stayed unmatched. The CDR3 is CASSVGLAVKRTGELFF. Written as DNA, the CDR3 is TGTGCCAGCAGCGTCGGACTAGCGGTTAAGCGGACCGGGGAGCTGTTTTTT.

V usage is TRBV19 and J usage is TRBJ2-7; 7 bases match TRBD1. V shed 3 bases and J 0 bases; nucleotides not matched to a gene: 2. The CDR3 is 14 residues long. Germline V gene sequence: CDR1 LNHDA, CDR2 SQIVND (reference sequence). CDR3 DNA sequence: TGTGCCAGTAGTATTCCAGGGGGCTCCTACGAGCAGTACTTC. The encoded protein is CASSIPGGSYEQYF.

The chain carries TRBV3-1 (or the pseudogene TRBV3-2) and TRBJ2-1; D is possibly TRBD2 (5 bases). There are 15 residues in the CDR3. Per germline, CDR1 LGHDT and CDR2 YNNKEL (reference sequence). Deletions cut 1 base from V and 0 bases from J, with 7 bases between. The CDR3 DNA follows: TGTGCCAGCAGCCAAGCCAGCGGCTCCTACAATGAGCAGTTCTTC. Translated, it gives CASSQASGSYNEQFF.

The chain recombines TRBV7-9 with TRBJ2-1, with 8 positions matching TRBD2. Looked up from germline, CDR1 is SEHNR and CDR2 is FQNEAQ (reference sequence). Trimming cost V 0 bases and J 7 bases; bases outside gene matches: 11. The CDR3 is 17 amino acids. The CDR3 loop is CASSLASGGPSHNEQFF. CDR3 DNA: TGTGCCAGCAGCTTAGCCTCGGGGGGGCCGTCACATAATGAGCAGTTCTTC.

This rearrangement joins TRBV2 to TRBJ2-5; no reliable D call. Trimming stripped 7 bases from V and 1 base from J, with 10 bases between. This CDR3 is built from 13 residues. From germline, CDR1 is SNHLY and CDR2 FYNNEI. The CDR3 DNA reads TGTGCCAGCATTCTCGACACCCAAGAGACCCAGTACTTC. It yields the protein CASILDTQETQYF.

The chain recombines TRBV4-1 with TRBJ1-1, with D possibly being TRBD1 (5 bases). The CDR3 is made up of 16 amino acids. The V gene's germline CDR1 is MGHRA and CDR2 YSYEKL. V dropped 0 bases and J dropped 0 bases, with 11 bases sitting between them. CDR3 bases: TGCGCCAGCAGCCAAGATACCGCAGGGATGAACACTGAAGCTTTCTTT. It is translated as CASSQDTAGMNTEAFF.

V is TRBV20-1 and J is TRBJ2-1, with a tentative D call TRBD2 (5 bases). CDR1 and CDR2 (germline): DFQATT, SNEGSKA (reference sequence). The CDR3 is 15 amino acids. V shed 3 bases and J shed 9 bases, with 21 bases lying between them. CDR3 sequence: CSASPRRGRVVEQFF. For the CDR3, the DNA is TGCAGTGCTAGTCCCCGTCGGGGTCGGGTCGTTGAGCAGTTCTTC.